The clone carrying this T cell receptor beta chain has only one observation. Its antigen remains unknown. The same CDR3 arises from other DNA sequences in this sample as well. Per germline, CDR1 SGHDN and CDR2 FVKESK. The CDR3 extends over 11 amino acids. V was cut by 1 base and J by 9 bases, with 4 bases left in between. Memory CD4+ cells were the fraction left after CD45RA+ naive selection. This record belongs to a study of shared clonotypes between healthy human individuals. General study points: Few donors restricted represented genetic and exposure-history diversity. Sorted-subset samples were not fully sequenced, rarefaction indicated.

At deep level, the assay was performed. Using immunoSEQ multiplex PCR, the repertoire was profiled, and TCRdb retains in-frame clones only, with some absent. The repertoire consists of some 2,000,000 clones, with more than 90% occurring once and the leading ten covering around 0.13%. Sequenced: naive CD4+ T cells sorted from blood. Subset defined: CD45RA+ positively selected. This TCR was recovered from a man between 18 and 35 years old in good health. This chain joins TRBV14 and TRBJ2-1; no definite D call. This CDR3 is CASSQGVEQFF. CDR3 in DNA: TGTGCCAGCAGCCAAGGGGTTGAGCAGTTCTTC.